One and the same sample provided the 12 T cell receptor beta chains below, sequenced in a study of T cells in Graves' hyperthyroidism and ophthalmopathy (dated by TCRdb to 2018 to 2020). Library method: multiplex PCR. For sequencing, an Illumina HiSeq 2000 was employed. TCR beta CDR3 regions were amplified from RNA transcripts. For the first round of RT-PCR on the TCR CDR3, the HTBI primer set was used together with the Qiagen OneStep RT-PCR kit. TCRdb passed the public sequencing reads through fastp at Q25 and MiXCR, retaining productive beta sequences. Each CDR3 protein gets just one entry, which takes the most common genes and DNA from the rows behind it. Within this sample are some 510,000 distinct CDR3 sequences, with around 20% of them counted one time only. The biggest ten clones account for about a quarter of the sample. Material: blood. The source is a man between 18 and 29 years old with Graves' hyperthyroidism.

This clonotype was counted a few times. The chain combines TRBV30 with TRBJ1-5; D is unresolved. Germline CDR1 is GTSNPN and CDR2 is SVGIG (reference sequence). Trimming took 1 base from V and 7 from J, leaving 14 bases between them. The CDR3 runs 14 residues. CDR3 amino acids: CAWSDLQVGQPQHF. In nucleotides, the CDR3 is TGTGCCTGGAGTGACCTCCAGGTCGGCCAGCCCCAGCATTTT. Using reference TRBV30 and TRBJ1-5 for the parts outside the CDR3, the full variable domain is SQTIHQWPATLVQPVGSPLSLECTVEGTSNPNLYWYRQAAGRGLQLLFYSVGIGQISSEVPQNLSASRPQDRQFILSSKKLLLSDSGFYLCAWSDLQVGQPQHFGDGTRLSIL.

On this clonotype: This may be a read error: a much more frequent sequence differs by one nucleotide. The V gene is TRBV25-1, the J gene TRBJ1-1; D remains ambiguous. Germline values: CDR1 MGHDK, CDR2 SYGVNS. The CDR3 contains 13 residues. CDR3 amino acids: CTSSAGPRSEAFF. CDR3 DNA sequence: TGTACCAGCAGTGCCGGCCCTCGGAGTGAAGCTTTCTTT. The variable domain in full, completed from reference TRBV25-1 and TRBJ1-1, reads EADIYQTPRYLVIGTGKKITLECSQTMGHDKMYWYQQDPGMELHLIHYSYGVNSTEKGDLSSESTVSRIRTEHFPLTLESARPSHTSQYLCTSSAGPRSEAFFGQGTRLTVV.

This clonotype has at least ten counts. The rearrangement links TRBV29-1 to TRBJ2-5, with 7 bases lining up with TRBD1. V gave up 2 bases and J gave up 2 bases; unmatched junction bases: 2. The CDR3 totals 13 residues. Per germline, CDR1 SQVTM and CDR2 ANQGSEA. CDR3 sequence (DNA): TGCAGCGTTGAAACGACAGGGCAAGAGACCCAGTACTTC. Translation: CSVETTGQETQYF.

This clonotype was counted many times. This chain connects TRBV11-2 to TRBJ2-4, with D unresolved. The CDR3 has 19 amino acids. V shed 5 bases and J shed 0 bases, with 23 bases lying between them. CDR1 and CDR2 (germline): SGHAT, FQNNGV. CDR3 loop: CASSQPPLRAALAKNIQYF. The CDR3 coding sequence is TGTGCCAGCAGCCAGCCCCCCTTAAGGGCGGCTCTAGCCAAAAACATTCAGTACTTC.

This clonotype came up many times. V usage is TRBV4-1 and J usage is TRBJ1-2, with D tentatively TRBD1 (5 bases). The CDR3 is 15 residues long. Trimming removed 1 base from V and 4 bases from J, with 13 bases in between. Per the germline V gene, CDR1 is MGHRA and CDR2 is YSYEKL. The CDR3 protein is CASSQGQPGGYGYTF. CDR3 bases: TGCGCCAGCAGCCAAGGACAGCCCGGGGGCTATGGCTACACCTTC.

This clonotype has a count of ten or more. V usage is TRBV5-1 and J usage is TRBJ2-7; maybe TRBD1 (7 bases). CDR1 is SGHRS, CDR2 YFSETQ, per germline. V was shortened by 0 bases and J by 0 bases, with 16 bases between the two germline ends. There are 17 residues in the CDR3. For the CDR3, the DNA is TGCGCCAGCAGCTTGGCCGGGAGACAGGGCTTCTCCTACGAGCAGTACTTC. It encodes CASSLAGRQGFSYEQYF.

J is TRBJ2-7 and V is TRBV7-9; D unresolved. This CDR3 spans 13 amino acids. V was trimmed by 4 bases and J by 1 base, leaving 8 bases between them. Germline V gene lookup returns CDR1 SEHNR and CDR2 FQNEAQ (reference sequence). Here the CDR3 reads CASSSAGSYEQYF. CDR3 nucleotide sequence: TGTGCCAGCAGCTCGGCCGGTTCCTACGAGCAGTACTTC.

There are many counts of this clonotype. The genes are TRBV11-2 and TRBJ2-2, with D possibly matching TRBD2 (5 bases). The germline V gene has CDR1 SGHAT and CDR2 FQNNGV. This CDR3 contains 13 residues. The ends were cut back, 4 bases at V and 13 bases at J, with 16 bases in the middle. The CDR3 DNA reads TGTGCCAGCAGCTCGGACGGAGGATTTGGGCTGTTTTTT. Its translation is CASSSDGGFGLFF.

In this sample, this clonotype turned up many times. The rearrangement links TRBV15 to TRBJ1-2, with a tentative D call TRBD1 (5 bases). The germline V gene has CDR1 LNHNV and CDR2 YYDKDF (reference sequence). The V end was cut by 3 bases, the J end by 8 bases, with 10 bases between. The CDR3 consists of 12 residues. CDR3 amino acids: CATSSKGQGYTF. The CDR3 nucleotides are TGTGCCACCAGCAGCAAGGGGCAAGGCTACACCTTC.

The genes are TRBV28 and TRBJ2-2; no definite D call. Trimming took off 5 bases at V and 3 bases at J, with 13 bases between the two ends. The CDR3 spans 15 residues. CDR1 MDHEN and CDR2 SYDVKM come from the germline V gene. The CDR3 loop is CASSGVRGHTGELFF. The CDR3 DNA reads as TGTGCCAGCAGTGGGGTCCGTGGGCACACCGGGGAGCTGTTTTTT.

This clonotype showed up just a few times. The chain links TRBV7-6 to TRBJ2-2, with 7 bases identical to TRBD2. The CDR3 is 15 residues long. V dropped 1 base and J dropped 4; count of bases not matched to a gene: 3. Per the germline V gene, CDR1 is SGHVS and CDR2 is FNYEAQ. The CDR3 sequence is CASSLVGGFTGELFF. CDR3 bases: TGTGCCAGCAGCTTAGTGGGGGGGTTCACCGGGGAGCTGTTTTTT.

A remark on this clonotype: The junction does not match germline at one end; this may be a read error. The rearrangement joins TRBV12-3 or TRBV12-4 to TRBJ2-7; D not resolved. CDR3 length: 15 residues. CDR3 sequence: CASSLWRSASSEQYF. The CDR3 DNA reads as TGTGCCAGCAGTTTATGGAGATCGGCCTCCTCCGAGCAGTACTTC.